This T cell receptor (beta chain) was captured by sequencing in a study of T cells in Graves' hyperthyroidism and ophthalmopathy. The CDR3 consists of 13 residues. V was clipped by 2 bases and J by 5 bases, with 10 bases between them. Per the germline V gene, CDR1 is KGHSH and CDR2 is LQKENI. RNA transcripts served as the template for amplifying TCR beta CDR3 regions. In the first-round RT-PCR of the TCR CDR3, the HTBI primer set was used. TCRdb called the multiplex PCR reads again in MiXCR, with one record for every CDR3 protein. The table shows roughly 570,000 distinct CDR3 sequences, with 15% to 17% occurring only once. Patients aged 18 to 65 had newly diagnosed hyperthyroidism lasting under 2 months. This clonotype showed up just a few times.

The source is a woman in her thirties with Graves' hyperthyroidism. The genes are TRBV18 and TRBJ2-7; the D is unclear. The sequenced sample consisted of blood. The CDR3 DNA reads TGTGCCAGCTCACCAGGCAGAGCCCACGAGCAGTACTTC. Residues: CASSPGRAHEQYF.